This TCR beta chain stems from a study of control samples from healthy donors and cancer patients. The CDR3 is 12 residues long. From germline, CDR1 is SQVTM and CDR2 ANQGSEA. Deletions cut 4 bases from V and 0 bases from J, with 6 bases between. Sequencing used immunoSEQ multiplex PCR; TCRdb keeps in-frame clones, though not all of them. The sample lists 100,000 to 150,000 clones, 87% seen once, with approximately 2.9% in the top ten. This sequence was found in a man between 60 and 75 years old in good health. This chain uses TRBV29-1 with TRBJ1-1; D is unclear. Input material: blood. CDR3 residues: CSVARLNTEAFF. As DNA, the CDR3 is TGCAGCGTTGCACGGCTGAACACTGAAGCTTTCTTT.